This T cell receptor beta chain was documented in a study of blood T cells in healthy people across ages. Per the germline V gene, CDR1 is MNHEY and CDR2 is SVGEGT. Trimming shortened V by 6 bases and J by 1 base, and 13 bases separated the two germline ends. CDR3 length: 15 residues. Alongside a J-beta primer mix, a sample-barcoded 5' primer served in a second PCR lasting about 7 to 11 cycles. There were at least 2.5 million CDR3-containing paired-end reads obtained from each sample. TCRdb passed the 5' RACE reads through MiXCR, listing each CDR3 protein once. The data show about 730,000 distinct CDR3 sequences, with about 42% seen just once and 20% held by the top ten. Study findings and constraints: Researchers said unsorted PBMCs prevented a conclusive naive versus antigen-experienced comparison. Shifts in expanded clonotypes may have been confounded by donor CMV status, which was unknown. Researchers judged that diversity estimates from one million T cells fell short of true values.

The sample holds one count of this clonotype. Its specificity is unknown. This receptor was taken from a woman between 55 and 75 years old in good health. Sequenced input: blood. The chain couples TRBV6-2 or TRBV6-3 to TRBJ1-5; unclear D gene. CDR3 nucleotide sequence: TGTGCCAGCAGAGAAGGACCGACAAGCAATCAGCCCCAGCATTTT. This codes for CASREGPTSNQPQHF.